These T cell receptor beta chains were read from a single sample in a study of shared clonotypes between healthy human individuals. The repertoire was sequenced with immunoSEQ multiplex PCR; TCRdb's copy has only in-frame clones and lacks some. The table records around 99,000 clones, almost 70% of them present only once. The sample consisted of memory CD8+ T cells sorted from blood. These receptors were taken from a man in his thirties or forties in good health. Each CDR3 is given with its conserved first and last residue. D genes are given only for firm matches. Some rows mark clone size as missing; the rest say once, few, many or name a class of expanded clone.

CASSLAYEGSYEQYF | TGTGCCAGCAGCTTAGCGTACGAGGGCTCCTACGAGCAGTACTTC | few | TRBJ2-7 | TRBV7-8 | . | 15
CASSLARFTTGELFF | TGTGCCAGCAGTTTAGCTAGATTCACCACCGGGGAGCTGTTTTTT | many | TRBJ2-2 | TRBV28 | . | 15
CASTLTTNYGYTF | TGTGCCAGCACCCTGACAACTAACTATGGCTACACCTTC | . | TRBJ1-2 | TRBV28 | . | 13
CASRAELYEQYF | TGTGCCAGCAGGGCTGAACTCTACGAGCAGTACTTC | . | TRBJ2-7 | TRBV2 | . | 12
CASSGRTRTGSGEAFF | TGTGCCAGCAGCGGTCGAACGAGGACAGGGAGTGGTGAAGCTTTCTTT | . | TRBJ1-1 | TRBV5-4 | TRBD1 | 16
CASSTGDTQYF | TGTGCCAGCTCTACGGGAGATACGCAGTATTTT | . | TRBJ2-3 | TRBV25-1 | . | 11
CASSYRGGSYNEQFF | TGTGCCAGCAGCTACCGAGGCGGGAGCTACAATGAGCAGTTCTTC | . | TRBJ2-1 | TRBV7-3 | TRBD2 | 15
CASSLWREGISEQYF | TGTGCCAGCAGCTTATGGCGGGAGGGAATCAGCGAGCAGTACTTC | . | TRBJ2-7 | TRBV7-9 | TRBD2 | 15
CASCVSGAGYTF | TGTGCCAGCTGTGTTTCGGGTGCCGGCTACACCTTC | . | TRBJ1-2 | TRBV2 | . | 12
CASSLEPVYGYTF | TGTGCCAGCAGCTTAGAACCCGTTTATGGCTACACCTTC | . | TRBJ1-2 | TRBV7-2 | . | 13
CASSEAEGELNEQFF | TGTGCCAGCAGTGAAGCGGAGGGGGAGCTCAATGAGCAGTTCTTC | . | TRBJ2-1 | TRBV6-1 | . | 15
CASSYRGYSYNEQFF | TGTGCCAGCAGCTACAGGGGTTACTCCTACAATGAGCAGTTCTTC | . | TRBJ2-1 | TRBV7-6 | TRBD1 | 15
CASSRGDLEKLFF | TGTGCCAGCAGCCGTGGGGACCTTGAAAAACTGTTTTTT | . | TRBJ1-4 | TRBV6-5 | . | 13
CASSRQGGHGYTF | TGTGCCAGCAGCAGACAGGGGGGTCATGGCTACACCTTC | . | TRBJ1-2 | TRBV6-1 | TRBD1 | 13
CSAWEMGEQFF | TGCAGTGCTTGGGAGATGGGTGAGCAGTTCTTC | . | TRBJ2-1 | TRBV20-1 | . | 11
CASSLAIYEKLFF | TGTGCCAGCAGCTTAGCTATCTATGAAAAACTGTTTTTT | . | TRBJ1-4 | TRBV7-9 | . | 13
CASSARDRGLYNEQFF | TGTGCCAGCAGCGCCCGGGACAGGGGCCTTTACAATGAGCAGTTCTTC | . | TRBJ2-1 | TRBV7-8 | TRBD1 | 16
CASSVTSNRIHEQYF | TGTGCCAGCAGCGTCACAAGCAATAGGATCCACGAGCAGTACTTC | . | TRBJ2-7 | TRBV7-9 | . | 15
CAISDRGKNTEAFF | TGTGCCATCAGTGATCGGGGGAAGAACACTGAAGCTTTCTTT | . | TRBJ1-1 | TRBV10-3 | . | 14
CASSSSGSYTDTQYF | TGTGCCAGCAGTTCTAGCGGAAGCTACACAGATACGCAGTATTTT | . | TRBJ2-3 | TRBV28 | TRBD2 | 15
CASSMGQGFGELFF | TGTGCCAGTAGTATGGGACAGGGCTTCGGGGAGCTGTTTTTT | . | TRBJ2-2 | TRBV19 | TRBD1 | 14
CASSPGGLAAYEQYF | TGTGCCAGCAGCCCTGGAGGACTAGCGGCTTACGAGCAGTACTTC | . | TRBJ2-7 | TRBV4-2 | TRBD2 | 15
CARMGPRGWRETQYF | TGTGCTAGGATGGGCCCAAGGGGATGGAGAGAGACCCAGTACTTC | many | TRBJ2-5 | TRBV12-5 | . | 15
CASQTSSYEQYF | TGTGCCAGCCAGACAAGCTCCTACGAGCAGTACTTC | . | TRBJ2-7 | TRBV28 | . | 12
CASSEEAAVGTQYF | TGTGCCAGCAGTGAAGAAGCAGCCGTGGGGACCCAGTACTTC | many | TRBJ2-5 | TRBV6-1 | . | 14
CAISDRNYEQYF | TGTGCCATCAGTGATCGGAACTACGAGCAGTACTTC | few | TRBJ2-7 | TRBV10-3 | . | 12
CTNDPEYNEQFF | TGCACCAATGACCCGGAGTACAATGAGCAGTTCTTC | once | TRBJ2-1 | TRBV1 | . | 12
CASSSNFLDTQYF | TGTGCCAGCTCGTCGAACTTTTTAGATACGCAGTATTTT | . | TRBJ2-3 | TRBV18 | . | 13
CASNPTGNQPQHF | TGTGCCAGCAACCCCACAGGGAATCAGCCCCAGCATTTT | . | TRBJ1-5 | TRBV6-1 | . | 13
CASSIGASGHVEETQYF | TGTGCCAGTAGTATTGGGGCTAGTGGCCATGTGGAGGAGACCCAGTACTTC | . | TRBJ2-5 | TRBV19 | . | 17
CASSFPSAGGPRELFF | TGTGCCAGCAGCTTTCCATCAGCGGGAGGGCCCCGGGAGCTGTTTTTT | . | TRBJ2-2 | TRBV7-9 | TRBD2 | 16
CASSEFGDTQYF | TGTGCCAGCAGTGAATTCGGCGATACGCAGTATTTT | . | TRBJ2-3 | TRBV6-1 | . | 12
CASSSQLFFMNTEAFF | TGTGCCAGCAGTTCGCAACTATTCTTCATGAACACTGAAGCTTTCTTT | . | TRBJ1-1 | TRBV27 | . | 16
CASSQNGLGGGTGELFF | TGTGCCAGCTCCCAAAACGGACTAGGGGGAGGCACCGGGGAGCTGTTTTTT | . | TRBJ2-2 | TRBV7-7 | . | 17
CASSQDTTLDYSYEQYF | TGTGCCAGCAGCCAAGATACTACCCTAGATTACTCCTACGAGCAGTACTTC | many | TRBJ2-7 | TRBV14 | . | 17
CASKSSASSFYEQYF | TGTGCCAGTAAGTCGTCGGCCAGTTCCTTCTACGAGCAGTACTTC | . | TRBJ2-7 | TRBV19 | . | 15
CASSLAGQGYYEQYF | TGTGCCAGCAGCTTAGCCGGACAGGGGTACTACGAGCAGTACTTC | . | TRBJ2-7 | TRBV2 | TRBD1 | 15
CASSPPMASEAGEQFF | TGTGCCAGCTCACCACCGATGGCTAGCGAGGCGGGGGAGCAGTTCTTC | . | TRBJ2-1 | TRBV18 | . | 16
CASSDRTGGGNQPQHF | TGTGCCAGCAGTGATAGGACAGGGGGCGGCAATCAGCCCCAGCATTTT | few | TRBJ1-5 | TRBV6-1 | TRBD1 | 16
CASSDFSGDASSQYF | TGCGCCAGCAGCGACTTTAGCGGGGATGCAAGTTCCCAGTACTTC | once | TRBJ2-5 | TRBV5-1 | TRBD2 | 15
CASSLGTAANEQFF | TGTGCCAGCAGCTTAGGGACTGCCGCCAATGAGCAGTTCTTC | . | TRBJ2-1 | TRBV13 | . | 14
CASSMDSSYNEQFF | TGTGCCAGTAGCATGGACAGTTCCTACAATGAGCAGTTCTTC | many | TRBJ2-1 | TRBV19 | . | 14
CASSPVGTGGERRSDTQYF | TGTGCCAGCAGCCCAGTGGGGACAGGGGGCGAACGGCGGTCAGATACGCAGTATTTT | . | TRBJ2-3 | TRBV7-2 | TRBD1 | 19
CASSFQTYEQYF | TGTGCCAGCAGTTTTCAAACCTACGAGCAGTACTTC | many | TRBJ2-7 | TRBV28 | . | 12
CASSSGNYEQYF | TGTGCCAGCAGTTCCGGGAACTACGAGCAGTACTTC | many | TRBJ2-7 | TRBV28 | . | 12
CASSLLDSKNTEAFF | TGTGCCAGCAGCTTACTAGACAGCAAAAACACTGAAGCTTTCTTT | few | TRBJ1-1 | TRBV11-2 | . | 15
CASSQTGDPRNTIYF | TGTGCCAGCTCACAAACAGGGGATCCGAGAAACACCATATATTTT | . | TRBJ1-3 | TRBV18 | TRBD1 | 15
CAISDDSESYEQYF | TGTGCCATCAGTGACGACAGCGAATCCTACGAGCAGTACTTC | . | TRBJ2-7 | TRBV10-3 | . | 14
CASSPTAADTQYF | TGTGCCAGCAGCCCAACCGCGGCAGATACGCAGTATTTT | . | TRBJ2-3 | TRBV7-2 | . | 13
CASSTIAGGRNNEQFF | TGTGCCAGCAGCACAATAGCGGGAGGGCGAAATAATGAGCAGTTCTTC | . | TRBJ2-1 | TRBV5-8 | TRBD2 | 16
CASSFSTQYNEQFF | TGTGCCAGCAGCTTCTCGACCCAGTACAATGAGCAGTTCTTC | . | TRBJ2-1 | TRBV9 | . | 14
CASSEGSGRANEQFF | TGTGCCAGCAGTGAGGGTAGCGGGAGGGCCAATGAGCAGTTCTTC | . | TRBJ2-1 | TRBV2 | TRBD2 | 15
CASSEAAGGPYEQYF | TGTGCCAGCAGTGAAGCGGCGGGAGGGCCCTACGAGCAGTACTTC | . | TRBJ2-7 | TRBV6-1 | TRBD2 | 15
CSVEDALLWKTQYF | TGCAGCGTTGAAGATGCCCTACTGTGGAAGACCCAGTACTTC | . | TRBJ2-5 | TRBV29-1 | . | 14
CASSSQSLNEKLFF | TGCGCCAGCAGCTCACAGAGCCTTAATGAAAAACTGTTTTTT | . | TRBJ1-4 | TRBV5-1 | . | 14
CASSPTGRSYEQYF | TGTGCCAGCAGTCCCACGGGTCGGTCCTACGAGCAGTACTTC | . | TRBJ2-7 | TRBV28 | . | 14
CASSLEGWTDTYNEQFF | TGTGCCAGCAGCTTAGAGGGTTGGACGGACACCTACAATGAGCAGTTCTTC | . | TRBJ2-1 | TRBV7-2 | . | 17
CASSSITGSEQYF | TGTGCCAGCAGTAGTATCACAGGGAGCGAGCAGTACTTC | many | TRBJ2-7 | TRBV6-5 | . | 13
CASSIGQGDQPQHF | TGCGCCAGCAGCATAGGACAGGGTGATCAGCCCCAGCATTTT | . | TRBJ1-5 | TRBV5-1 | TRBD1 | 14